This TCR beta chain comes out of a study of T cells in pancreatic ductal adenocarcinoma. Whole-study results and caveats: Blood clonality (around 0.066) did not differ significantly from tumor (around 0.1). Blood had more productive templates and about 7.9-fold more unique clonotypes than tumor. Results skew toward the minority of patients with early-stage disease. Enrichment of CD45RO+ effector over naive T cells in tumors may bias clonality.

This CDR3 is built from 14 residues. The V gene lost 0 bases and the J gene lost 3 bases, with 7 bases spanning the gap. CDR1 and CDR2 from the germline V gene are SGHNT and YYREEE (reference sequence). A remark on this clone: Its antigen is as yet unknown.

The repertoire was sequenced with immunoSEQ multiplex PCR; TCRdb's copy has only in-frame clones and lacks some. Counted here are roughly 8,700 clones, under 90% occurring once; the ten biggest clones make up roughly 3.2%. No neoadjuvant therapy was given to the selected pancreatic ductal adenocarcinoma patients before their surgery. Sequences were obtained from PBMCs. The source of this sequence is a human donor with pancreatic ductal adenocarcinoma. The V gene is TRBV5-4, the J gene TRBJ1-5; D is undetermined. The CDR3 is CASSLGRNNQPQHF. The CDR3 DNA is TGTGCCAGCAGCTTGGGGCGGAACAATCAGCCCCAGCATTTT.